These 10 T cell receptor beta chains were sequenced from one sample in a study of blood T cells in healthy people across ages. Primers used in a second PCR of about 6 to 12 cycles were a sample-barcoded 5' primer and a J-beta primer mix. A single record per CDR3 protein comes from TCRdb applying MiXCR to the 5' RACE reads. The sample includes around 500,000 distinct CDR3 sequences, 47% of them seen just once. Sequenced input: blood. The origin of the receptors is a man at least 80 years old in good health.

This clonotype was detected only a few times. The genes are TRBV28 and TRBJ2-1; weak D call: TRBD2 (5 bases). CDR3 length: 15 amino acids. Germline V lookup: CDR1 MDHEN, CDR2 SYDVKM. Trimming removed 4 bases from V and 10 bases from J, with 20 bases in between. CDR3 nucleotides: TGTGCCAGCAGTTCCCCCTCAAAGCGGACTCGGGAGCAGTTCTTC. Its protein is CASSSPSKRTREQFF.

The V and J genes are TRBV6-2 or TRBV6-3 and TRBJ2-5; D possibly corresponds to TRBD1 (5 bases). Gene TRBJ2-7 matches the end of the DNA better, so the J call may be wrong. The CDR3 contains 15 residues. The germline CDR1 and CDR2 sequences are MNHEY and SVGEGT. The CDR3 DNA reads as TGTGCCAGCATCAGGGATGCGGTTTCTCTGCGCGAGCAGTACTTC. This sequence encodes CASIRDAVSLREQYF.

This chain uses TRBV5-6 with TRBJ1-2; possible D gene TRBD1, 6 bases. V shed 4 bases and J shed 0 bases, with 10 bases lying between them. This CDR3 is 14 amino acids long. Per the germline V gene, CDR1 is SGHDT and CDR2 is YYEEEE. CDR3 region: CASSPGHTNYGYTF. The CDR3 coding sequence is TGTGCCAGCAGCCCGGGACACACTAACTATGGCTACACCTTC.

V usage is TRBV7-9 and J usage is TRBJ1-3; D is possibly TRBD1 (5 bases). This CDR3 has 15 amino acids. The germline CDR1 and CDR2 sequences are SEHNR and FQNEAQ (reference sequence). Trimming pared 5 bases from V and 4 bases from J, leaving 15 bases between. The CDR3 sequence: CASSARQNPGNTIYF. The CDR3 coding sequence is TGTGCCAGCAGCGCCCGACAGAACCCGGGAAACACCATATATTTT. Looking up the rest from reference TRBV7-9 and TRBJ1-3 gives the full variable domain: DTGVSQNPRHKITKRGQNVTFRCDPISEHNRLYWYRQTLGQGPEFLTYFQNEAQLEKSRLLSDRFSAERPKGSFSTLEIQRTEQGDSAMYLCASSARQNPGNTIYFGEGSWLTVV.

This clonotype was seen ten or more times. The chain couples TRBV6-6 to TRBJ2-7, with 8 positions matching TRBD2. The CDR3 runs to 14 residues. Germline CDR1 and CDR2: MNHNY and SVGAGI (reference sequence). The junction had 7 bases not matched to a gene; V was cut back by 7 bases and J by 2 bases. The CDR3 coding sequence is TGTGCCAGCACCCAGCTAGCGGGTACCTACGAGCAGTACTTC. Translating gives CASTQLAGTYEQYF.

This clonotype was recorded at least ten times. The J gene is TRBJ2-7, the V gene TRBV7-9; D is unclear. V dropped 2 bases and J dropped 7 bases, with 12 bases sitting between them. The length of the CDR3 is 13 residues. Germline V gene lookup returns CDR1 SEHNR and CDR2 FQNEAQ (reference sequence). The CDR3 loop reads CASSLSGPEEQYF. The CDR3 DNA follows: TGTGCCAGCAGCTTATCCGGCCCCGAGGAGCAGTACTTC.

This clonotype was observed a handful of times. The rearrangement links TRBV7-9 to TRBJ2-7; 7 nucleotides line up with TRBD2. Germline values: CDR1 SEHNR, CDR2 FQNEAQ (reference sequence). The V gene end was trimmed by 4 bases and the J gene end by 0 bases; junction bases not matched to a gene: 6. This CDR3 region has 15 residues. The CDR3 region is CASSSPRDYSYEQYF. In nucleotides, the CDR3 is TGTGCCAGCAGCTCACCTAGGGACTACTCCTACGAGCAGTACTTC.

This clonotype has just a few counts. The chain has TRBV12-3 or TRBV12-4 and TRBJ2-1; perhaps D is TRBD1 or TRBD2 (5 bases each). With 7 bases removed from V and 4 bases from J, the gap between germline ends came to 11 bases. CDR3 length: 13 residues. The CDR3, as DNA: TGTGCCAGCACGCCGAGGGGATACAATGAGCAGTTCTTC. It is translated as CASTPRGYNEQFF.

This CDR3 is CSASTGGSGANVLTF. The DNA of the CDR3 is TGCAGTGCTTCGACAGGGGGCTCTGGGGCCAACGTCCTGACTTTC. This rearrangement joins TRBV20-1 to TRBJ2-6; 9 nucleotides match TRBD1. This CDR3 is 15 amino acids long. From germline, CDR1 is DFQATT and CDR2 SNEGSKA (reference sequence). Trimming removed 5 bases from V and 0 bases from J; junction bases left unmatched: 2.

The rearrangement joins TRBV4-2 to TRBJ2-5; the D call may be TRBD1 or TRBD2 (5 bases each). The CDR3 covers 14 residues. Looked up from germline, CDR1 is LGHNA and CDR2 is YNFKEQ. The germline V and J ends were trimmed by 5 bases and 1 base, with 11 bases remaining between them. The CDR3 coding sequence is TGTGCCAGCAGCTCCCGGGGCCCCCAAGAGACCCAGTACTTC. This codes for CASSSRGPQETQYF.